This passage covers 10 T cell receptor beta chains from one sample sequenced in a study of identifying expanded T cells in peripheral blood. Generated by immunoSEQ multiplex PCR, the TCRdb table keeps only in-frame clones and is missing some. The table includes 81,000 or so clones, about 83% detected once. The sequenced material came from blood. The receptors were sampled from a person aged 18 to 75 in good health.

For the CDR3, the DNA is TGTGCCAGCAGCTTACTTCCTGACCGCCGAATCACTACTTCTGGAAACACCATATATTTT. Protein product: CASSLLPDRRITTSGNTIYF. The chain employs TRBV7-8 and TRBJ1-3; D gene unclear. Per the germline V gene, CDR1 is SGHVS and CDR2 is FQNEAQ. Trimming shortened V by 2 bases and J by 1 base, and 24 bases separated the two germline ends. CDR3 size: 20 residues.

The chain combines TRBV28 with TRBJ2-1; TRBD2 is a possible D gene (5 bases). Germline CDR1 is MDHEN and CDR2 is SYDVKM. V dropped 6 bases and J dropped 1 base, with 10 bases sitting between them. The CDR3 is 14 residues long. The CDR3, as DNA: TGTGCCAGCAGATCGTCGGGGTCCTACAATGAGCAGTTCTTC. Its protein product is CASRSSGSYNEQFF. Full variable domain (remainder filled in from reference TRBV28 and TRBJ2-1): DVKVTQSSRYLVKRTGEKVFLECVQDMDHENMFWYRQDPGLGLRLIYFSYDVKMKEKGDIPEGYSVSREKKERFSLILESASTNQTSMYLCASRSSGSYNEQFFGPGTRLTVL.

The V and J genes are TRBV28 and TRBJ2-7; the D gene is possibly TRBD2 (5 bases). Germline V CDR1 and CDR2: MDHEN, SYDVKM. The germline V and J ends were trimmed by 10 bases and 2 bases, with 15 bases remaining between them. The CDR3 has 13 amino acids. Here the CDR3 DNA reads TGTGCCACCAATCCGGGAAGCCCCTACGAGCAGTACTTC. Translation gives CATNPGSPYEQYF.

The J gene is TRBJ2-3, the V gene TRBV5-1; D gene unclear. Germline values: CDR1 SGHRS, CDR2 YFSETQ. This CDR3 comprises 13 residues. Trimming shortened V by 0 bases and J by 8 bases, and 10 bases separated the two germline ends. The CDR3 region is CASSLAGHSTQYF. CDR3 nucleotides: TGCGCCAGCAGCTTGGCCGGGCATAGTACGCAGTATTTT.

The rearrangement joins TRBV4-2 to TRBJ1-3; possibly TRBD1 for D (5 bases). CDR3 length: 16 amino acids. The germline V and J ends were trimmed by 0 bases and 4 bases, with 13 bases remaining between them. The germline V gene has CDR1 LGHNA and CDR2 YNFKEQ. The CDR3 region has the DNA TGTGCCAGCAGCCAAGAATCAGGGTCGTTCGGAAACACCATATATTTT. Protein product: CASSQESGSFGNTIYF.

This clone was detected once. The chain employs TRBV2 and TRBJ2-7; 7 bases are a match to TRBD1. The length of the CDR3 is 13 residues. V was pared by 6 bases and J by 6 bases, with 8 bases of the junction left unmatched. Per germline, CDR1 SNHLY and CDR2 FYNNEI. The CDR3 spells CASRGDSTGEQYF. The CDR3 DNA follows: TGTGCCAGCAGAGGGGACAGCACTGGCGAGCAGTACTTC.

The chain recombines TRBV4-2 with TRBJ2-2; D not resolved. The CDR3 is 13 residues long. The V end was cut by 0 bases, the J end by 2 bases, with 1 base between. Germline CDR1 reads LGHNA; CDR2 reads YNFKEQ. In DNA form, the CDR3 reads TGTGCCAGCAGCCAAGATAACACCGGGGAGCTGTTTTTT. Translating it yields CASSQDNTGELFF.

The CDR3 coding sequence is TGTGCCAGCAGCCAGGGGGTGGGAGGCTACACCTTC. Translation: CASSQGVGGYTF. The J gene is TRBJ1-2, the V gene TRBV27; 7 nucleotides match TRBD1. The junction had 6 bases not matched to a gene; V was cut back by 6 bases and J by 8 bases. CDR1 and CDR2 from the germline V gene are MNHEY and SMNVEV (reference sequence). This CDR3 is built from 12 residues.

This clone appeared a single time. Other DNA sequences of this sample code for an identical CDR3. The rearrangement links TRBV19 to TRBJ2-7; 10 bases line up with TRBD1. Germline V gene sequence: CDR1 LNHDA, CDR2 SQIVND (reference sequence). With V trimmed by 1 base and J by 3 bases, 0 bases remained unmatched. This CDR3 spans 14 amino acids. Here the CDR3 reads CASSIGTGGYEQYF. CDR3 in DNA: TGTGCCAGTAGTATAGGGACAGGGGGCTACGAGCAGTACTTC.

This clone is a singleton in its sample. The rearrangement uses TRBV4-3 and TRBJ2-7, with a weak D call TRBD2 (5 bases). Germline assignment: CDR1 LGHNA and CDR2 YSLEER. Trimming stripped 0 bases from V and 3 bases from J, with 12 bases between. The CDR3 contains 15 residues. CDR3 DNA: TGCGCCAGCAGCCAAGATCCTTCCGGGAACTACGAGCAGTACTTC. Its protein product is CASSQDPSGNYEQYF.